This T cell receptor beta chain was sequenced during a study of post-analysis software for immune sequencing data. Unique molecular identifiers featured in each of the TCR beta cDNA libraries. TCRdb independently ran MiXCR on the PCR reads; one entry per CDR3 protein. The sample has almost 700,000 distinct CDR3 sequences; 55% to 70% are singletons. Study observations and caveats: Clustering by F measure revealed strong co-clustering among samples prepared together in one batch. The five TRBV segments detected at higher frequency in patients than in controls included TRBV5-6, TRBV5-1 and TRBV20-1. The study found significantly lower normalized Chao1 diversity in multiple sclerosis patients than in controls.

Of note for this clonotype: Its antigen is undetermined.

The CDR3 loop spans 15 amino acids. V shed 0 bases and J shed 7 bases, with 15 bases lying between them. Germline V gene data show CDR1 as LNHNV and CDR2 as YYDKDF (reference sequence). The sample comprised blood. The clonotype was recovered from a girl aged 2-10 years with multiple sclerosis. V and J are TRBV15 and TRBJ1-1; TRBD1 is a possible D gene (6 bases). The CDR3 DNA sequence: TGTGCCACCAGCAGAGATCCCGCGGGGGCAGGTGAAGCTTTCTTT. Amino acid sequence: CATSRDPAGAGEAFF.